The clone carrying this T cell receptor beta chain occurred a few times. Antigen: not known. The assay was immunoSEQ multiplex PCR, and TCRdb's table has in-frame clones only and misses some. Of about 79,000 clones listed, roughly 72% are singletons. These data are taken from a study of vaccination effects on CD4 cells after COVID-19. Study information: It was two doses of either the BNT162b2 or mRNA-1273 vaccine that participants received. Whole-study findings and limits: Healthy vaccinees had only 1 of 255 vaccine-induced clones cross-react with common cold coronaviruses. A shortage of convalescent patients and an absence of early post-infection timepoints characterized the study.

Pools of viral peptides were used by the ViraFEST assay to expand antigen-specific CD4+ T cells ahead of sequencing. When nine to ten days of culture had elapsed, CD4+ T cells were isolated. The CDR3 spans 14 residues. V trimming: 6 bases; J trimming: 1 base; junction bases outside the gene matches: 2. CDR1 is SGHRS and CDR2 is YFSETQ in the germline V gene. This rearrangement joins TRBV5-1 to TRBJ2-2; 8 nucleotides match TRBD2. The TCR originated in a human donor who received a COVID-19 vaccine. The sequencing used CD4+ T cells from PBMCs cultured with HCoV-229E spike peptides, collected before COVID-19 vaccination. The CDR3 DNA sequence: TGCGCCAGCACCAGCGGGGGGAACACCGGGGAGCTGTTTTTT. Encoded protein: CASTSGGNTGELFF.